This T cell receptor beta chain was identified during a study of T-cell reconstitution after alpha-beta-depleted transplantation in children. Study outcomes and limitations: It was reported that alpha-beta T cells came from several hundred expanded graft clones (about two months after transplant).

TCRbeta library construction was performed incorporating unique molecular identifiers. One entry per CDR3 protein results from TCRdb running MiXCR on the PCR reads. The table includes some 290,000 distinct CDR3 sequences, around 25% detected once. To note about this clonotype: Its antigen remains unidentified.

The V end was cut by 0 bases, the J end by 6 bases, with 12 bases between. The CDR3 covers 15 residues. Germline-derived CDR1 and CDR2 are SGHTA and FQGNSA. The receptor comes from a male patient aged 5 to 17 who had a stem cell transplant for acute lymphoblastic leukemia, so the T cells may come from the graft donor. V is TRBV7-2 and J is TRBJ1-5; D is unclear. The sequencing here drew on PBMCs, mostly from graft donor cells, taken 180 days after TCRalphabeta/CD19-depleted stem cell transplant. For the CDR3, the DNA is TGTGCCAGCAGCTTAGCGCGGACCGCCACTCAGCCCCAGCATTTT. Translated: CASSLARTATQPQHF.